The 6 T cell receptor beta chains below all came from one sample that was sequenced in a study of blood T cell repertoires in COVID-19. Measured with immunoSEQ multiplex PCR; TCRdb has only the in-frame clones, and not every one. The top ten clones hold 1.2% of a sample with over 200,000 clones, more than 80% of them seen once. The sample consisted of PBMCs or T cells enriched from blood (not recorded which). The receptors were sampled from a man aged 30 to 39 who had recovered from COVID-19.

The rearrangement joins TRBV7-2 to TRBJ1-2, with D uncertain. Trimming left V 5 bases short and J 0 bases short, with 10 bases between. CDR3 length: 14 amino acids. Germline values: CDR1 SGHTA, CDR2 FQGNSA. The CDR3 DNA is TGTGCCAGCAGCGCGGGTCCCACTAACTATGGCTACACCTTC. Translated: CASSAGPTNYGYTF.

Here the CDR3 reads CASSLSLNTEAFF. The CDR3 DNA reads TGTGCCAGCAGCCTCTCCTTAAACACTGAAGCTTTCTTT. The chain carries TRBV16 and TRBJ1-1; D is unclear. The ends were cut back, 4 bases at V and 2 bases at J, with 8 bases in the middle. Per germline, CDR1 KGHSY and CDR2 FQNENV. The CDR3 sequence is 13 residues long.

V and J are TRBV18 and TRBJ2-1; 8 nucleotides line up with TRBD1. There are 14 residues in the CDR3. CDR1 and CDR2 from the germline V gene are KGHSH and LQKENI. V lost 5 bases and J lost 4; bases outside the gene matches: 4. CDR3 amino acids: CASSADRGYNEQFF. Here the CDR3 DNA reads TGTGCCAGCTCAGCAGACAGGGGATACAATGAGCAGTTCTTC.

The rearrangement uses TRBV30 and TRBJ2-3; 15 bases match TRBD2. The CDR3 covers 19 residues. CDR1 is GTSNPN and CDR2 is SVGIG in the germline V gene (reference sequence). J gave up 1 base and V 6 bases, and 14 bases lay outside the gene matches. CDR3 amino acids: CACHKGLAGGRGGTDTQYF. CDR3 bases: TGTGCCTGCCATAAGGGACTAGCGGGAGGAAGGGGCGGCACAGATACGCAGTATTTT.

The rearrangement links TRBV10-2 to TRBJ1-1; D might be TRBD1 (5 bases). The V gene's germline CDR1 is WSHSY and CDR2 SAAADI. The V and J ends lost 5 bases and 4 bases respectively, with 11 bases between them. This CDR3 has 13 residues. The CDR3 region is CASSLQDSTEAFF. In DNA, the CDR3 is TGCGCCAGCAGTTTACAGGATTCCACTGAAGCTTTCTTT.

This clone appeared once. V usage is TRBV5-6 and J usage is TRBJ2-3; weak D call: TRBD1 (5 bases). Germline values: CDR1 SGHDT, CDR2 YYEEEE. The CDR3 length is 13 residues. V lost 4 bases and J 8 bases, leaving 14 bases between the germline ends. CDR3 residues: CASSPRAGSTQYF. The CDR3 DNA follows: TGTGCCAGCAGCCCAAGAGCAGGGTCTACGCAGTATTTT. Drawing the rest from reference TRBV5-6 and TRBJ2-3, the complete variable domain is DAGVTQSPTHLIKTRGQQVTLRCSPKSGHDTVSWYQQALGQGPQFIFQYYEEEERQRGNFPDRFSGHQFPNYSSELNVNALLLGDSALYLCASSPRAGSTQYFGPGTRLTVL.